These 18 T cell receptor beta chains came from one sample sequenced in a study of molecular identifiers for immune sequencing clone quantification. TCRdb ran MiXCR on the PCR reads and lists one entry per CDR3 protein. Of approximately 680,000 distinct CDR3 sequences in the sample, about 25% were seen once. The sample consisted of naive CD8+ T cells from blood, with Jurkat cell RNA spiked in. Subset in this sample: FACS-sorted CD8+CD4-CCR7+CD45RA+ naive T cells. The source of these receptors is a human donor in good health. Some libraries in this study had Jurkat cell RNA spiked in.

The CDR3 loop is CASSQERWTSNSNEQFF. In DNA, the CDR3 is TGTGCCAGCAGCCAAGAGAGATGGACTAGCAACAGCAATGAGCAGTTCTTC. The chain joins TRBV4-2 to TRBJ2-1; TRBD2 aligns across 8 bases. The CDR3 sequence is 17 residues long. The germline gives CDR1 LGHNA, CDR2 YNFKEQ. J lost 6 bases, V lost 0 bases, and 10 bases had no gene match.

This chain connects TRBV12-3 or TRBV12-4 to TRBJ2-5; 13 bases map to TRBD2. The CDR3 loop spans 18 amino acids. After removal of 3 bases from V and 5 bases from J, the junction contained 12 bases not matched to a gene. DNA of the CDR3: TGTGCCAGCAGTTTGGGACTTAGACTAGCGGGGGGTCGGGAGACCCAGTACTTC. It codes for CASSLGLRLAGGRETQYF.

The chain is built from TRBV20-1 and TRBJ2-7, with D possibly matching TRBD1 (5 bases). This CDR3 region has 15 residues. The V gene lost 1 base and the J gene lost 0 bases, with 13 bases spanning the gap. Germline V gene sequence: CDR1 DFQATT, CDR2 SNEGSKA (reference sequence). CDR3 in DNA: TGCAGTGCTAGAGCCCTAGACAGTTCCTCCTACGAGCAGTACTTC. Translating it yields CSARALDSSSYEQYF.

The CDR3 is CASSPSGGWTYNEQFF. CDR3 coding DNA: TGTGCCAGCAGTCCTAGTGGGGGGTGGACCTACAATGAGCAGTTCTTC. The rearrangement joins TRBV12-3 or TRBV12-4 to TRBJ2-1; TRBD2 might be the D (6 bases). This CDR3 is built from 16 residues. V lost 5 bases and J lost 2, with 16 bases in between.

The rearrangement uses TRBV5-1 and TRBJ2-6; D is perhaps TRBD1 (6 bases). There are 16 residues in the CDR3. The germline V and J ends were trimmed by 7 bases and 0 bases, with 14 bases remaining between them. CDR1 is SGHRS, CDR2 YFSETQ, per germline. The chain's CDR3 is CASLPGTSSGANVLTF. In nucleotides, the CDR3 is TGCGCCAGCCTCCCGGGGACAAGCTCTGGGGCCAACGTCCTGACTTTC. The full variable domain, with the rest looked up from reference TRBV5-1 and TRBJ2-6, is KAGVTQTPRYLIKTRGQQVTLSCSPISGHRSVSWYQQTPGQGLQFLFEYFSETQRNKGNFPGRFSGRQFSNSRSEMNVSTLELGDSALYLCASLPGTSSGANVLTFGAGSRLTVL.

As for this clonotype: Possible read error: a much larger clone is one base away. The CDR3 DNA reads TGTGCCAGCAGCCAAGAAGAGTATTACAATGAGCAGTTCTTC. It encodes CASSQEEYYNEQFF. The chain uses TRBV14 and TRBJ2-1; D uncertain. Germline assignment: CDR1 SGHDN and CDR2 FVKESK. V lost 0 bases to trimming and J lost 4 bases, with 7 bases between them. This CDR3 contains 14 residues.

On this clonotype itself: A much larger clone differs from this one at a single base, so this may be a read error. This chain uses TRBV7-9 with TRBJ1-1; perhaps TRBD1 as D (5 bases). CDR1 is SEHNR, CDR2 FQNEAQ, per germline (reference sequence). CDR3 length: 16 residues. The CDR3 protein is CACSLAGRGMVTEAFF. Written as DNA, the CDR3 is TGTGCCTGCAGCTTAGCGGGAAGGGGTATGGTCACTGAAGCTTTCTTT.

On this clonotype: A read error may account for a junction end that differs from germline. The V call is TRBV9, the J call TRBJ2-1; D not certain. The CDR3 has 15 residues. Germline V gene data show CDR1 as SGDLS and CDR2 as YYNGEE. CDR3 bases: TGTGCCAGCAGCGTAGGTAGTCTCTCCTACAATGAGCAGCTCTTC. Protein sequence: CASSVGSLSYNEQLF. Drawing the rest from reference TRBV9 and TRBJ2-1, the complete variable domain is DSGVTQTPKHLITATGQRVTLRCSPRSGDLSVYWYQQSLDQGLQFLIQYYNGEERAKGNILERFSAQQFPDLHSELNLSSLELGDSALYFCASSVGSLSYNEQLFGPGTRLTVL.

This clonotype was seen at least ten times. The chain links TRBV29-1 to TRBJ2-7; 10 nucleotides agree with TRBD1. CDR1 is SQVTM, CDR2 ANQGSEA, per germline. Unmatched junction bases numbered 6, after V lost 1 base and J lost 6 bases. The CDR3 sequence is 14 residues long. The CDR3, as DNA: TGCAGCGTTGAAGGAAGACAGGGGGCGCGCGAGCAGTACTTC. Translated: CSVEGRQGAREQYF.

This rearrangement joins TRBV9 to TRBJ2-2; 10 positions match TRBD2. This CDR3 comprises 16 residues. Trimming at V came to 2 bases and at J to 2 bases, leaving 3 bases not matched to a gene. The germline V gene has CDR1 SGDLS and CDR2 YYNGEE. Here the CDR3 reads CASSVASGGNTGELFF. The CDR3 DNA is TGTGCCAGCAGCGTTGCTAGCGGGGGAAACACCGGGGAGCTGTTTTTT. Combining the CDR3 with reference TRBV9 and TRBJ2-2 gives the whole variable domain DSGVTQTPKHLITATGQRVTLRCSPRSGDLSVYWYQQSLDQGLQFLIQYYNGEERAKGNILERFSAQQFPDLHSELNLSSLELGDSALYFCASSVASGGNTGELFFGEGSRLTVL.

This clonotype was detected ten times or more. The chain is built from TRBV19 and TRBJ2-7; TRBD1 aligns across 7 bases. Germline values: CDR1 LNHDA, CDR2 SQIVND (reference sequence). V lost 9 bases and J lost 3; bases outside the gene matches: 8. This CDR3 comprises 13 residues. The CDR3 nucleotides are TGTGCCAGCAGCTCTCGACAGGGCTACGAGCAGTACTTC. Its protein is CASSSRQGYEQYF.

Turning to this clonotype: A much larger clone sits a single nucleotide away, making a read error possible. No conserved phenylalanine or tryptophan ends this CDR3, so it is likely a read error. V and J are TRBV4-2 and TRBJ2-3; 8 positions agree with TRBD1. V lost 0 bases, J lost 4 bases, and 6 bases stayed unmatched. CDR1 and CDR2 from the germline V gene are LGHNA and YNFKEQ. This CDR3 region has 16 residues. The CDR3 sequence: CASSQESGGAADTQYS. In DNA, the CDR3 is TGTGCCAGCAGCCAAGAATCAGGGGGCGCCGCAGATACGCAGTATTCT.

The table lists this clonotype with a few counts. J is TRBJ2-2 and V is TRBV19, with D maybe TRBD1 (6 bases). The CDR3 is 16 amino acids. Trimming took off 4 bases at V and 6 bases at J, with 18 bases between the two ends. Germline V gene lookup returns CDR1 LNHDA and CDR2 SQIVND (reference sequence). CDR3: CASSKTGYDSSGELFF. The CDR3 coding sequence is TGTGCCAGTAGTAAAACAGGGTACGACTCGTCCGGGGAGCTGTTTTTT.

To note about this clonotype: The junction departs from the called germline gene at one end, perhaps through a read error. V is TRBV5-3 and J is TRBJ2-1, with D uncertain. TRBV5-3 is an open reading frame whose function is uncertain. The CDR3 is made up of 16 amino acids. CDR3 region: CASSLGVRAAYNEQFF. The DNA of the CDR3 is TGTGCCAGCAGCTTGGGCGTTCGGGCAGCCTACAATGAGCAGTTCTTC.

CDR3 region: CALKRASSYNEQFF. The CDR3 DNA follows: TGTGCCTTGAAACGGGCAAGCTCCTACAATGAGCAGTTCTTC. This chain links TRBV7-9 with TRBJ2-1; D is undetermined. Germline-derived CDR1 and CDR2 are SEHNR and FQNEAQ (reference sequence). The CDR3 is 14 amino acids. Trimming cost V 11 bases and J 0 bases, with 14 bases left between them. Filled out from reference TRBV7-9 and TRBJ2-1, the complete variable domain reads DTGVSQNPRHKITKRGQNVTFRCDPISEHNRLYWYRQTLGQGPEFLTYFQNEAQLEKSRLLSDRFSAERPKGSFSTLEIQRTEQGDSAMYLCALKRASSYNEQFFGPGTRLTVL.

This clonotype was recorded many times. This sequence joins TRBV6-1 and TRBJ1-1; 10 positions agree with TRBD1. The CDR3 runs 19 residues. Germline lookup yields CDR1 MNHNS and CDR2 SASEGT. With V trimmed by 0 bases and J by 5 bases, 15 bases remained unmatched. CDR3 sequence: CASSEALGNRDRGLTEAFF. CDR3 bases: TGTGCCAGCAGTGAAGCGCTCGGAAATAGGGACAGGGGATTAACTGAAGCTTTCTTT.

This clonotype showed up many times. The rearrangement joins TRBV9 to TRBJ2-4; the D gene is possibly TRBD1 (6 bases). CDR3 length: 14 residues. Trimming removed 0 bases at V and 9 bases at J, with 13 bases between. Per the germline V gene, CDR1 is SGDLS and CDR2 is YYNGEE. The CDR3 DNA reads as TGTGCCAGCAGCGTAGAGACAGGTCCTGGCATTCAGTACTTC. Protein product: CASSVETGPGIQYF.

This clonotype has a count of ten or more. The rearrangement uses TRBV27 and TRBJ1-5, with 7 bases identical to TRBD1. The V segment lost 8 bases and the J segment 0 bases; nucleotides outside the gene matches: 4. The germline V gene has CDR1 MNHEY and CDR2 SMNVEV (reference sequence). This CDR3 region has 14 residues. The CDR3 DNA reads as TGTGCCAGCGGGAGACAGGGTAGCAATCAGCCCCAGCATTTT. This encodes CASGRQGSNQPQHF.